This TCR beta chain was captured in a study of blood T cells in healthy people across ages. Study-wide points: Naive T cell percentage showed a strong correlation with TCR beta diversity.

Combining a sample-barcoded 5' primer with a J-beta primer mix, a second PCR ran for about 6 to 11 cycles. With 12 random nucleotides, a template-switch adaptor tagged each individual cDNA molecule. MiXCR was run by TCRdb on the 5' RACE reads, yielding one entry per CDR3 protein. The sample includes around 1,500,000 distinct CDR3 sequences, roughly 40% of them seen just once. For this clonotype: What it recognizes is unknown.

The ends were cut back, 0 bases at V and 6 bases at J, with 19 bases in the middle. The V gene's germline CDR1 is MNHNY and CDR2 SVGAGI (reference sequence). The length of the CDR3 is 17 residues. The sequenced sample consisted of blood. The rearrangement links TRBV6-6 to TRBJ2-3; perhaps TRBD2 as D (7 bases). This sequence originates from a woman aged 18-29 years in good health. CDR3 sequence reads: CASSYSRYRGATDTQYF. The CDR3 DNA reads TGTGCCAGCAGTTACTCGAGGTATCGGGGGGCCACGGATACGCAGTATTTT.